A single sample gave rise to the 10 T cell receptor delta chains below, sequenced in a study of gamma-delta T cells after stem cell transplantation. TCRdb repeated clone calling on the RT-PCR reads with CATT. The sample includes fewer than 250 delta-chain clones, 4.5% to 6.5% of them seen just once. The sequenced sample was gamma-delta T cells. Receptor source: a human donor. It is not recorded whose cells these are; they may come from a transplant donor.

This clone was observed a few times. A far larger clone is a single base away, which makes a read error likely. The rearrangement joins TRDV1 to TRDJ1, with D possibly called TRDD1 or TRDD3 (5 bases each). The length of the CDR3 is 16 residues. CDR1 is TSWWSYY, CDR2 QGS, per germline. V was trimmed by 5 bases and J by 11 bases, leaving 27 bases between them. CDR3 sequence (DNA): TGTGCTCTTGGGTTAACTAATAGGGATGCGGGGTTGGCGCTCATCTTT. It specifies CALGLTNRDAGLALIF.

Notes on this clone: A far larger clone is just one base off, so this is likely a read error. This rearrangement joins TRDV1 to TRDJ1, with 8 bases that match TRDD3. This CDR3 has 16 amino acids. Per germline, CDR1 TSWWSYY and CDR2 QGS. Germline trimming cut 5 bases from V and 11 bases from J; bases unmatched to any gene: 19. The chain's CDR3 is CALGLANRDTGLALIF. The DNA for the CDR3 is TGTGCTCTTGGGTTAGCTAATAGGGATACGGGGTTGGCGCTCATCTTT.

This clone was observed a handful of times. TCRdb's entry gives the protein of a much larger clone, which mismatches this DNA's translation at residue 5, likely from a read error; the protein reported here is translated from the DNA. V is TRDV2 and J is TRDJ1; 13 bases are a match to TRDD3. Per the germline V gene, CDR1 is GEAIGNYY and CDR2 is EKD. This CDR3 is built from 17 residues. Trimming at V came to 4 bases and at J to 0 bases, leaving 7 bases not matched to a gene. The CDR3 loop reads CACEQLGDTRYTDKLIF. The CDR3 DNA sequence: TGTGCCTGTGAACAACTGGGGGATACGAGGTACACCGATAAACTCATCTTT.

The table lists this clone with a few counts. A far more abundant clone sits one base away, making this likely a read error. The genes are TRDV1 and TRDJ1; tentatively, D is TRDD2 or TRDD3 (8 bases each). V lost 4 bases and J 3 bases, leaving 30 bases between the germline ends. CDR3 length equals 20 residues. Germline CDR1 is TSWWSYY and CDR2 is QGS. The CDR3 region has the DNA TGTGCTCTTGGGGGGGCTTCCTACGCGTGGTGGGGGATGCTCCCCGATAAACTCATCTTT. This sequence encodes CALGGASYAWWGMLPDKLIF.

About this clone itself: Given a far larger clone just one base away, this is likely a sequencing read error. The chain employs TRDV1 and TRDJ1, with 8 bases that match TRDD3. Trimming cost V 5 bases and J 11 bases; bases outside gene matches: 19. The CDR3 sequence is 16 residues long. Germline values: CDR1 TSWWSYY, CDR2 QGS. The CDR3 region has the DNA TGTGCTCTTGGGTTAACTAATAGGGATACGGGGTCGGCGCTCATCTTT. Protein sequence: CALGLTNRDTGSALIF.

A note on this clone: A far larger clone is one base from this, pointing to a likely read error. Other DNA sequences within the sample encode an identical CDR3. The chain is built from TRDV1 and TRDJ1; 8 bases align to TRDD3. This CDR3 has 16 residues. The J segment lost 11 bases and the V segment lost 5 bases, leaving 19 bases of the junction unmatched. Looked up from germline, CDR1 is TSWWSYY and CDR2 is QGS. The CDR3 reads CALGLTNRDTGLALIF. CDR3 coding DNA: TGTGCTCTTGGGCTAACTAATAGGGATACGGGGTTGGCGCTCATCTTT.

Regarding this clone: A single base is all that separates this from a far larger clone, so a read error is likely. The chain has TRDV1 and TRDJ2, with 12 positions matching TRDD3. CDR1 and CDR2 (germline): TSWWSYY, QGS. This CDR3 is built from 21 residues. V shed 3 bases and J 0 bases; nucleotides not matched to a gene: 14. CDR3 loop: CALGDPSYDWGIPALTAQLFF. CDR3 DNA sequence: TGTGCTCTTGGGGATCCTTCCTACGACTGGGGGATACCAGCTTTGACAGCACAACTCTTCTTT.

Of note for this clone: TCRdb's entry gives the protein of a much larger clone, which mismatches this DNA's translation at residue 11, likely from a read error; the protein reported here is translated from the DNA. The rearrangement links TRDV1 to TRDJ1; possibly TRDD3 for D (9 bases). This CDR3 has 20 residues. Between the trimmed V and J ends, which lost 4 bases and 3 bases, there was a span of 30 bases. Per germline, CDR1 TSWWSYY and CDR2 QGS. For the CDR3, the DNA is TGTGCTCTTGGGGGGGCTTCCTACGCGTGGCGGGGGATACTCCCCGATAAACTCATCTTT. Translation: CALGGASYAWRGILPDKLIF.

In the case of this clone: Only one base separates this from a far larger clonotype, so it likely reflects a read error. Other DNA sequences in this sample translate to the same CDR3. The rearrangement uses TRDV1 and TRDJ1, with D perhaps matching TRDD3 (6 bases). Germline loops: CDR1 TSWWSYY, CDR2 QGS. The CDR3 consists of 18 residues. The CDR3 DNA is TGTGCCCTTGGGGAACTAGCACCCGTAGGAAGTGGGGGGGGGAAACTCATCTTT. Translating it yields CALGELAPVGSGGGKLIF.

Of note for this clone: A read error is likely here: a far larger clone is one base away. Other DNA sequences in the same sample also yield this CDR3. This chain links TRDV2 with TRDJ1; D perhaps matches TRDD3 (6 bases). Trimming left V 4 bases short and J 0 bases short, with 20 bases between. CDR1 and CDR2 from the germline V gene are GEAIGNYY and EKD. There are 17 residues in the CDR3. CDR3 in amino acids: CACERLGDTRYTDKLIF. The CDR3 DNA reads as TGTGCCTGTGAACGACTGGGCGATACGAGGTACACCGATAAACTCATCTTT.